This T cell receptor beta chain was profiled in a study of CD4+ T cells in melanoma. A remark on this clone: Antigen specificity is unknown.

Overall study findings and caveats: Diverse differentiation states were reported for melanoma neoantigen-specific CD4+ T cells. CD8+ T cell, macrophage and B cell function reportedly correlated with neoantigen-specific CD4+ T cells.

Assay used: immunoSEQ multiplex PCR; TCRdb lists only in-frame clones, some missing. The sample has about 14,000 clones, just over 70% seen once; the top ten hold around 9.9%. The CDR3 runs to 14 residues. The V end lost 0 bases, the J end lost 3 bases, and 7 bases lay between the germline ends. The TCR was taken from a human donor with melanoma. The sample was cells from a culture (not recorded whether cultured in vitro). The V and J genes are TRBV5-3 and TRBJ1-5; D remains ambiguous. TRBV5-3 is an ORF; its function is uncertain. The CDR3, as DNA: TGTGCCAGAAGCTTGGCCAGCCCCAATCAGCCCCAGCATTTT. It yields the protein CARSLASPNQPQHF.